This T cell receptor beta chain emerged from a study of blood T cell repertoires in COVID-19 (dated by TCRdb to the early 2020s). As for the study more broadly: Samples from collaborators originated in the United States, Italy and Spain and spanned both the acute and convalescent phases of COVID-19. The prospective study material was composed of cDNA or gDNA derived from T cells, B-cell-depleted T cells, or PBMCs. Deeply sampled blood TCRbeta repertoires from subjects exposed to, actively infected with, or recovered from COVID-19 were included in the dataset. The repertoires were released in a freely available public database meant as a resource for research on the immune response to SARS-CoV-2. Samples came from the ongoing ImmuneRACE study (first 160 participants) plus 1,254 subjects from 6 global collaborators. Nearly every sample came with metadata listing a de-identified subject ID, COVID-19 status, age in years and sex. HLA class I and class II types, where available, came from metadata supplied by the sample provider rather than from assay-based typing.

The immunoSEQ Assay, a bias-controlled multiplex PCR, was used to amplify TCRbeta CDR3 regions from genomic DNA. As for how the authors treated the data: The number of nucleated cells in each sample was estimated by amplification of reference gene primers within the assay. Sequence reads were collapsed and filtered to measure the absolute abundance of every unique TCRbeta CDR3 rearrangement. For each sample, productive Simpson clonality was calculated by taking the square root of Simpson's diversity index across productive rearrangements. TCRdb took this table from immuneACCESS and kept in-frame rearrangements with V and J called. Such tables lack part of the clones; where checked against another copy, unresolved V genes explain under half of the gap, and the rest is unexplained. The DNA was the basis for D and trimming; V, J and clone size are from that table. This sample gives about 70,000 clones in total; roughly 74% of them show up just once. The ten largest clones take up 15% to 19% of the sample.

V has 4 bases trimmed and J has 2 bases trimmed; junction bases matching no gene number 9. The CDR3 numbers 17 residues from cysteine through phenylalanine. Solely the CDR3 DNA is kept, with 51 bases framed from the first base. From a lookup of the germline V gene (reference sequence), CDR1 and CDR2 are SGHNT and YYREEE. With respect to this clone: Its antigen specificity is not known. Per-base qualities were not stored, and no clone one base away is much larger.

General findings and caveats noted by the study authors: Clinical and demographic metadata were provided uncurated, with the amount varying by source and participant.

Whole blood was collected in K2EDTA tubes by collaborating institutions according to the institutions' own protocols. Collaborator samples were shipped for TCRbeta analysis as frozen whole blood, isolated PBMCs, or DNA extracted from either sample type. Sequencing was performed on peripheral blood. This TCR derives from a human donor in a cohort sampled during active COVID-19. The chain joins TRBV5-4 to TRBJ1-1, and TRBD1 aligns with 12 junction nucleotides. In nucleotide form, the sequence is TGTGCCAGCAGCCTCGGGACAGGGGGCGGTCGTAACACTGAAGCTTTCTTT. Translated, it reads CASSLGTGGGRNTEAFF.